This TCR beta chain was found in a study of shared clonotypes between healthy human individuals. General study results and limits: The sharing of around 5% of naive CD4 clonotypes was seen across a handful of donors.

Germline CDR1 and CDR2: SGHTA and FQGNSA. The CDR3 runs 15 residues. V dropped 5 bases and J dropped 1; count of bases not matched to a gene: 6. This clone was observed once. Its antigen is still unknown. TCRdb's copy holds only in-frame clones and misses some; the assay was immunoSEQ multiplex PCR. The table records 2 million to 2.5 million clones, 90% to 95% of them present only once. Donors included only healthy HIV-negative adults lacking recent acute infections or vaccinations. Sequencing input: naive CD4+ T cells from PBMCs. Stated subset: CD45RA+ positively selected. The receptor was derived from a man between 18 and 29 years old in good health. Some clones in this sample may be carry-over from other donors' samples. The rearrangement uses TRBV7-2 and TRBJ1-1; 8 bases are a match to TRBD1. This CDR3 is CASSPRTGWNTEAFF. The CDR3 DNA reads as TGTGCCAGCAGCCCCAGGACAGGGTGGAACACTGAAGCTTTCTTT.